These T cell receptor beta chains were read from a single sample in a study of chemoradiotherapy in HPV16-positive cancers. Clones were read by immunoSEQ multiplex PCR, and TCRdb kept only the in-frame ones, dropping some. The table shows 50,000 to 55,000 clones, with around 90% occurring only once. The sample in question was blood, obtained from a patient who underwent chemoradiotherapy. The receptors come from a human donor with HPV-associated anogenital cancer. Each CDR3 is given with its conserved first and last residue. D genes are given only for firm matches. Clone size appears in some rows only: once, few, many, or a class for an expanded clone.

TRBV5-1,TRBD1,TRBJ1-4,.,TGCGCCAGCAGCTTGGCGGGACAGACTAATGAAAAACTGTTTTTT,CASSLAGQTNEKLFF
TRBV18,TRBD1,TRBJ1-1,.,TGTGCCAGCTCACCACTTCAGGGGGCGTCGGAGGCTTTCTTT,CASSPLQGASEAFF
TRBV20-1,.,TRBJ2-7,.,TGCTCCCTGCTAGGGGCGGGGGAGCAGTACTTC,CSLLGAGEQYF
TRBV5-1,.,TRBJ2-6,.,TGCGCCAGCAGCGTCACAGTGAGCTCTGGGGCCAACGTCCTGACTTTC,CASSVTVSSGANVLTF
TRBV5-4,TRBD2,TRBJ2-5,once,TGTGCCAGCAGCCTTCCTAGCGGGGGACCAACGGGAGAGACCCAGTACTTC,CASSLPSGGPTGETQYF
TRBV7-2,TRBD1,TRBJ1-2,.,TGTGCCAGCAGCCCGGACAGGGGACCGTATGGCTACACCTTC,CASSPDRGPYGYTF
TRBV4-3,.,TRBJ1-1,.,TGCGCCAGCAGCCATCCCGGACAGACCGCTGAAGCTTTCTTT,CASSHPGQTAEAFF
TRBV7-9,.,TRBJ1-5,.,TGTGCCAGCAGCTTCGACGGAAACAATCAGCCCCAGCATTTT,CASSFDGNNQPQHF
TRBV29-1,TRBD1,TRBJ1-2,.,TGCAGCACCGGACAGGGACCCCGCTATGGCTACACCTTC,CSTGQGPRYGYTF
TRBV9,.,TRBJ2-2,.,TGTGCCAGCAGCGTAGGGACAGCTTTTGGGGAGCTGTTTTTT,CASSVGTAFGELFF
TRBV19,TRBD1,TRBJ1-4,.,TGTGCCAGTAGTGACCGGACAGGGGGCGGCGAAAAACTGTTTTTT,CASSDRTGGGEKLFF
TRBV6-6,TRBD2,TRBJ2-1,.,TGTGCCAGCAGAAGCAGCGGGAGAAGCGATGAGCAGTTCTTC,CASRSSGRSDEQFF
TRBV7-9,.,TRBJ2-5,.,TGTGCCAGCAGCTCCTCGCGTGGCAGGACTACATCCAAGACCCAGTACTTC,CASSSSRGRTTSKTQYF
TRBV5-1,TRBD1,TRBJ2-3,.,TGCGCCAGCACGATACAGGGGGATAGCACAGATACGCAGTATTTT,CASTIQGDSTDTQYF
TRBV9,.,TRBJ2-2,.,TGTGCCAGCAGCGCCCGACAGTCGAACACCGGGGAGCTGTTTTTT,CASSARQSNTGELFF
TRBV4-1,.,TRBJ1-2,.,TGCGCCAGCAGCCAAGAAAGGACAGTTCCTTATGGCTACACCTTC,CASSQERTVPYGYTF
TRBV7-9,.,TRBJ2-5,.,TGTGCCAGCACCCGGGGTAGGGATGAGACCCAGTACTTC,CASTRGRDETQYF
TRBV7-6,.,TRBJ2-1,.,TGTGCCAGCAGCCCCAATCCAAGGAATGAGCAGTTCTTC,CASSPNPRNEQFF
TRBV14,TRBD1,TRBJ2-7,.,TGTGCCAGCAGCCAAGAGACAGGGACCGAGCAGTACTTC,CASSQETGTEQYF
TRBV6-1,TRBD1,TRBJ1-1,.,TGTGCCAGCATAAAATCACAGGGGGGCACTGAAGCTTTCTTT,CASIKSQGGTEAFF
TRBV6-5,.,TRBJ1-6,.,TGTGCCAGCAGACCCTACCAGGCTCGTCCTGCCCTCCACTTT,CASRPYQARPALHF
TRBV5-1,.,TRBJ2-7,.,TGCGCCAGCAGTGCGGCGATCTACGAGCAGTACTTC,CASSAAIYEQYF
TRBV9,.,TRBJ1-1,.,TGTGCCAGCAGCGTCCAAGGGGCTAACACTGAAGCTTTCTTT,CASSVQGANTEAFF
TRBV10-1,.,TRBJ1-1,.,TGCGCCAGCAGTGATGGGACATTGAGTGAAGCTTTCTTT,CASSDGTLSEAFF
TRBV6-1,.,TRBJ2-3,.,TGTGCCAGCAGTTTGCGACTCGATAGCACAGATACGCAGTATTTT,CASSLRLDSTDTQYF
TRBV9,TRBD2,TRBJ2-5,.,TGTGCCAGCAGCACCCGACTAGCGGGGGGCCCCGAGACCCAGTACTTC,CASSTRLAGGPETQYF
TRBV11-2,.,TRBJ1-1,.,TGTGCCAGCAGCTCAATCGATAGTGAAGCTTTCTTT,CASSSIDSEAFF
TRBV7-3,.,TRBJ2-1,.,TGTGCCAGCAGCTTCGGTAATTCCTACAATGAGCAGTTCTTC,CASSFGNSYNEQFF
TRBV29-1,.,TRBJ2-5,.,TGCAGCGTTGAAAAAGGTAGAGAGACCCAGTACTTC,CSVEKGRETQYF
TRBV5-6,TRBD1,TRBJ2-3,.,TGTGCCAGCAGCCAGGGACAGGGGGTAACAGATACGCAGTATTTT,CASSQGQGVTDTQYF
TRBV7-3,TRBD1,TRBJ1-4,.,TGTGCCAGCAGCCCCTCACAGGGGGCACGTCTGGAAAACTTGTTTTTT,CASSPSQGARLENLFF
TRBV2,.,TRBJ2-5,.,TGTGCCAGCAGTGAAGCTTCCGGGGCACAAGAGACCCAGTACTTC,CASSEASGAQETQYF
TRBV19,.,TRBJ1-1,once,TGTGCCAGTAGTACACGGACAGACACTGAAGCTTTCTTT,CASSTRTDTEAFF
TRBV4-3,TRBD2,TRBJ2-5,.,TGCGCCAGCAGCCAAGGGACTAGCGGCCAAGAGACCCAGTACTTC,CASSQGTSGQETQYF
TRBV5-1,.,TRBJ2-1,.,TGCGCCAGCAGCTCCTCGGACAGATCGTACAATGAGCAGTTCTTC,CASSSSDRSYNEQFF
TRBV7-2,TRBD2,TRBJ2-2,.,TGTGCCAGCAGCGCCCGACTAGCCCAAACCGGGGAGCTGTTTTTT,CASSARLAQTGELFF
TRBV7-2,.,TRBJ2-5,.,TGTGCCAGCAGCTTAGGGCAAGAGACCCAGTACTTC,CASSLGQETQYF
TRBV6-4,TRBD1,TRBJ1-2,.,TGTGCCAGCAGTCTCCTCCCAAGGACAGGGGCATACTATGGCTACACCTTC,CASSLLPRTGAYYGYTF
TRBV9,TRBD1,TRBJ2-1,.,TGTGCCAGCAGCGTAACCGGGACAGTCTCCTACAATGAGCAGTTCTTC,CASSVTGTVSYNEQFF
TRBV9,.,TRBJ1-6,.,TGTGCCAGCAGCGTAGACGTGTCAGGATCACCCCTCCACTTT,CASSVDVSGSPLHF
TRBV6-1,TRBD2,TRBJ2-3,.,TGTGCCAGCAGTGACGGGACTAGCGGGGGGGTCACAGATACGCAGTATTTT,CASSDGTSGGVTDTQYF
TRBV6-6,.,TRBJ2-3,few,TGTGCCAGCAGTGCTAGTTCGGGTACGCAGTATTTT,CASSASSGTQYF
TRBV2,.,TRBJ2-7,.,TGTGCCAGCAGTGAACCGGCGGGACGTCCCTACGAGCAGTACTTC,CASSEPAGRPYEQYF
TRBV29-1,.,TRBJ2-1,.,TGCAGCTCCCAGGGTTACTACAATGAGCAGTTCTTC,CSSQGYYNEQFF
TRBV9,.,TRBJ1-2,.,TGTGCCAGCAGCGCTGGTGGAGGCTATGGCTACACCTTC,CASSAGGGYGYTF
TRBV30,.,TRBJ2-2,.,TGTGCCTGGGACCGGGGCGGGGCGCTTACCGGGGAGCTGTTTTTT,CAWDRGGALTGELFF
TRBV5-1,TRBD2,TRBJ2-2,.,TGCGCCAGCAGCTTGTTAGCGGGAGTCTCCGGGGAGCTGTTTTTT,CASSLLAGVSGELFF
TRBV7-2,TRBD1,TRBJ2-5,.,TGTGCCAGCAGCTTAGTCCCTCCAGGGGGTGAGACCCAGTACTTC,CASSLVPPGGETQYF
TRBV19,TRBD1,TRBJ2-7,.,TGTGCCAGTAGACCCCCGGGACAGCCCTACGAGCAGTACTTC,CASRPPGQPYEQYF
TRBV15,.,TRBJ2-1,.,TGTGCCACCAGCAGAGATAGCTTAGATGAGCAGTTCTTC,CATSRDSLDEQFF
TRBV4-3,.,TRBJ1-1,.,TGCGCCAGCAGCCAAGATTGGGTGGACACTGAAGCTTTCTTT,CASSQDWVDTEAFF
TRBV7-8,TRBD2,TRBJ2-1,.,TGTGCCAGCAGCTTACCTAGCGGGTTTGAGAGGAATGAGCAGTTCTTC,CASSLPSGFERNEQFF
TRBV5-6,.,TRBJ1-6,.,TGTGCCAGCAGCTTGGCAGGGAATAATTCACCCCTCCACTTT,CASSLAGNNSPLHF
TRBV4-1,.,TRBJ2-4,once,TGCGCCAGCAGTCCGGGGGGCCTAGCCAAAAACATTCAGTACTTC,CASSPGGLAKNIQYF
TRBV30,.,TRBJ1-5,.,TGTGCCTGGAGTGTACCAGGGGACTTGCTGGGCAATCAGCCCCAGCATTTT,CAWSVPGDLLGNQPQHF
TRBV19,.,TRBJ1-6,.,TGTGCCAGTAGTCAGGGCTCCGGCGGGACCCTCCACTTT,CASSQGSGGTLHF
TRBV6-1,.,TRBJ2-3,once,TGTGCCAGCCATCGCACAGATACGCAGTATTTT,CASHRTDTQYF